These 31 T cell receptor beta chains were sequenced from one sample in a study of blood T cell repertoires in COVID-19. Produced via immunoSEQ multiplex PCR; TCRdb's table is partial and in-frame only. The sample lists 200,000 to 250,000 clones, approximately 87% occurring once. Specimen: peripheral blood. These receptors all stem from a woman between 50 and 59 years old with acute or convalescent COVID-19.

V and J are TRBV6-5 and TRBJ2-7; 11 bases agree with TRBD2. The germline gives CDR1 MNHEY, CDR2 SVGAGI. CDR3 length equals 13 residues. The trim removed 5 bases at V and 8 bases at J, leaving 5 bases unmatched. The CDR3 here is CASSPRLAGQQYF. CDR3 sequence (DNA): TGTGCCAGCAGTCCGAGACTAGCGGGGCAGCAGTACTTC.

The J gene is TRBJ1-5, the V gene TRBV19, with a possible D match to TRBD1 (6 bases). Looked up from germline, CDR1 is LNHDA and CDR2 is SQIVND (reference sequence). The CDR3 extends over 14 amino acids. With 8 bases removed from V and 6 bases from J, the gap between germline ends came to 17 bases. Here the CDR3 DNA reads TGTGCCAGTGTAGGGGGGAGGGAAACTCAGCCCCAGCATTTT. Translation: CASVGGRETQPQHF.

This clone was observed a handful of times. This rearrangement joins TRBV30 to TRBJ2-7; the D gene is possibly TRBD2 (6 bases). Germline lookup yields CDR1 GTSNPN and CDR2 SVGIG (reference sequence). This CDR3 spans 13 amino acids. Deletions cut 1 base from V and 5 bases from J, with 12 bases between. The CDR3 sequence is CAWSDGGFNEQYF. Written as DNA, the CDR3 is TGTGCCTGGAGTGACGGAGGGTTCAACGAGCAGTACTTC.

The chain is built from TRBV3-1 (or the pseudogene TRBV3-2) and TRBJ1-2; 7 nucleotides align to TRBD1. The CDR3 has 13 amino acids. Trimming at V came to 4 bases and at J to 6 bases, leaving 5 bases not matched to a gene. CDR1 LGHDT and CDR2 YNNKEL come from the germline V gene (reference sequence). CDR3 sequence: CASSPRDSNGYTF. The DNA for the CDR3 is TGTGCCAGCAGCCCCAGGGACAGCAATGGCTACACCTTC.

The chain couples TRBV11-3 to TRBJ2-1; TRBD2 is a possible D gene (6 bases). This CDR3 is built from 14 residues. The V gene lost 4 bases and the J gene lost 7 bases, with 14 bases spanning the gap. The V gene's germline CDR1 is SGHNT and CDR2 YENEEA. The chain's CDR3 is CASSSLGGVNEQFF. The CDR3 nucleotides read TGTGCCAGCAGCTCCCTGGGGGGTGTTAATGAGCAGTTCTTC.

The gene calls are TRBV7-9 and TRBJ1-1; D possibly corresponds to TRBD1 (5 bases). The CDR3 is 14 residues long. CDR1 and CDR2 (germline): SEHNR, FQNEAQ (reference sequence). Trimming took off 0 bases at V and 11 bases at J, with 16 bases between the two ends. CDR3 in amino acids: CASSLALGPQMAFF. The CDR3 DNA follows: TGTGCCAGCAGCTTAGCGCTGGGGCCCCAGATGGCTTTCTTT.

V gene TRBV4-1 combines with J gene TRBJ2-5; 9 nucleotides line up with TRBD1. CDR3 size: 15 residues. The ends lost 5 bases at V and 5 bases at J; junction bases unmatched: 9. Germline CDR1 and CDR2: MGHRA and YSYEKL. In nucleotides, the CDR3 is TGCGCCAGCAGCTCCCCCGGGACAGGGAAGGAGACCCAGTACTTC. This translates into CASSSPGTGKETQYF.

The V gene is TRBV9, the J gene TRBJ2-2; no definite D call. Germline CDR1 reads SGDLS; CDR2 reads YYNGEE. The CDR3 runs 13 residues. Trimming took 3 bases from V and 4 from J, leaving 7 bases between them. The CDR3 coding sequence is TGTGCCAGCAGCGCCACCGGCACCGGGGAGCTGTTTTTT. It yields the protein CASSATGTGELFF.

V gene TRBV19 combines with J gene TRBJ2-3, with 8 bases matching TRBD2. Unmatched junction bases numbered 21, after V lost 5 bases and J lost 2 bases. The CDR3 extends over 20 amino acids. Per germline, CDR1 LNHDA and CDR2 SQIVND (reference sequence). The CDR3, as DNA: TGTGCCAGTAGTCCTTCGGCGGAGTTGGGAAGCGGGGGCTACACAGATACGCAGTATTTT. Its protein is CASSPSAELGSGGYTDTQYF. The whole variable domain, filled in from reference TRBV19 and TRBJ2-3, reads DGGITQSPKYLFRKEGQNVTLSCEQNLNHDAMYWYRQDPGQGLRLIYYSQIVNDFQKGDIAEGYSVSREKKESFPLTVTSAQKNPTAFYLCASSPSAELGSGGYTDTQYFGPGTRLTVL.

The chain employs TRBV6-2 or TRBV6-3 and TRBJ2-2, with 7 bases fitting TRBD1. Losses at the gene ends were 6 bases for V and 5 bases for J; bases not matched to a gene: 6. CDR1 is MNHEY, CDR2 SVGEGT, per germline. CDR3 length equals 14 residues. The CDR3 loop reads CASSRQGQTGELFF. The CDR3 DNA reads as TGTGCCAGCAGCCGACAGGGTCAAACCGGGGAGCTGTTTTTT.

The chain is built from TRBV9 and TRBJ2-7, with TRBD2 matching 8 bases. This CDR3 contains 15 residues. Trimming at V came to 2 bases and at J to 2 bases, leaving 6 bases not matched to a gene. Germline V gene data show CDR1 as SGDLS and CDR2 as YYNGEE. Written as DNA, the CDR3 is TGTGCCAGCAGCGTCGGGGGGGACTCCGCCTACGAGCAGTACTTC. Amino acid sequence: CASSVGGDSAYEQYF.

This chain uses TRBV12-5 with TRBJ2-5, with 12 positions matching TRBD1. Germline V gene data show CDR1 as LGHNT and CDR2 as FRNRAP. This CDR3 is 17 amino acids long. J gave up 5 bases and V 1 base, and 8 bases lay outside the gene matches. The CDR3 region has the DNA TGTGCTAGTGGTTTGGGCCAGGGGACAGGGGGCTTGGAGACCCAGTACTTC. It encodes CASGLGQGTGGLETQYF.

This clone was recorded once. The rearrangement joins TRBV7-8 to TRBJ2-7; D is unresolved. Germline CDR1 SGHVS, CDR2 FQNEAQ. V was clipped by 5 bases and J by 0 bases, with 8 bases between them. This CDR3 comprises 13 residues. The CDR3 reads CASSPGVSYEQYF. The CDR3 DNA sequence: TGTGCCAGCAGCCCCGGAGTCTCCTACGAGCAGTACTTC.

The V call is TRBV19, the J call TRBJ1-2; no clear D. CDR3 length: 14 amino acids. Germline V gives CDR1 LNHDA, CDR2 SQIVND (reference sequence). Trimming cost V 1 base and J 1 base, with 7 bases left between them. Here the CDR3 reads CASSIAGSNYGYTF. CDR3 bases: TGTGCCAGTAGTATAGCAGGCAGTAACTATGGCTACACCTTC.

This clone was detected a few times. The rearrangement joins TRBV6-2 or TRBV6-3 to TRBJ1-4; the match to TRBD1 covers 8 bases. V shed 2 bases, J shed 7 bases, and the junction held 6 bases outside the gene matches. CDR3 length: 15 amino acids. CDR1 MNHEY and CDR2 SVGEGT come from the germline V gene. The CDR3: CASSYQPDRAEKLFF. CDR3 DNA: TGTGCCAGCAGTTACCAACCGGACAGGGCTGAAAAACTGTTTTTT.

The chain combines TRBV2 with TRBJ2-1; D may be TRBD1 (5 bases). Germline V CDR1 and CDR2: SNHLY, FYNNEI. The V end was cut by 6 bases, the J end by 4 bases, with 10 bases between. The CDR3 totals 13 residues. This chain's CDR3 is CASRADSYNEQFF. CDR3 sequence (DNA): TGTGCCAGCAGAGCCGACAGTTACAATGAGCAGTTCTTC.

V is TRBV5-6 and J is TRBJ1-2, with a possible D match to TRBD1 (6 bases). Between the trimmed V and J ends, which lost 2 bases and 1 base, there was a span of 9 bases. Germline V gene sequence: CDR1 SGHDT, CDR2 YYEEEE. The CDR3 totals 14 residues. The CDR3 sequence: CASSLGQLNYGYTF. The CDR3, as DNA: TGTGCCAGCAGCTTAGGACAGCTTAACTATGGCTACACCTTC.

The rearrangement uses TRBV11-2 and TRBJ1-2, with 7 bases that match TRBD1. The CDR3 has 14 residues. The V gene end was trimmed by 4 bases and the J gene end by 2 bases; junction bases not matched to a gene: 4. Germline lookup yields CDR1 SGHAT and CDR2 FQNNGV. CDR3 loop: CASSSTGTNYGYTF. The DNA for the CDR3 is TGTGCCAGCAGCTCGACAGGGACAAACTATGGCTACACCTTC.

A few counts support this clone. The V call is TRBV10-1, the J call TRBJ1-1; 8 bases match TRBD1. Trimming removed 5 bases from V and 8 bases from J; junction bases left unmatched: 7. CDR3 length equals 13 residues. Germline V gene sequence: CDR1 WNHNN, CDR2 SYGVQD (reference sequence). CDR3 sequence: CASSQGQGREAFF. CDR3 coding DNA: TGCGCCAGCAGTCAAGGACAGGGTCGAGAAGCTTTCTTT.

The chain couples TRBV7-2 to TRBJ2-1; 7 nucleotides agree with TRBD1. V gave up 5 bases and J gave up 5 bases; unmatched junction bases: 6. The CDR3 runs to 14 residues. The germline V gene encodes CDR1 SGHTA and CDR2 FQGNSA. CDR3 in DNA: TGTGCCAGCAGCCAAAGACAGGGTAACAATGAGCAGTTCTTC. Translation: CASSQRQGNNEQFF. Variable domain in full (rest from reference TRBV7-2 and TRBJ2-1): GAGVSQSPSNKVTEKGKDVELRCDPISGHTALYWYRQSLGQGLEFLIYFQGNSAPDKSGLPSDRFSAERTGGSVSTLTIQRTQQEDSAVYLCASSQRQGNNEQFFGPGTRLTVL.

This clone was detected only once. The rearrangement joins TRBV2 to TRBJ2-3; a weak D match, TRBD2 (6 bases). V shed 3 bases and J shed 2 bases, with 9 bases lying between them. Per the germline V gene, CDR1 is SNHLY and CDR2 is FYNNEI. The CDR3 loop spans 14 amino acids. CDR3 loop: CASSDRTNTDTQYF. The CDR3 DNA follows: TGTGCCAGCAGTGACCGGACTAACACAGATACGCAGTATTTT.

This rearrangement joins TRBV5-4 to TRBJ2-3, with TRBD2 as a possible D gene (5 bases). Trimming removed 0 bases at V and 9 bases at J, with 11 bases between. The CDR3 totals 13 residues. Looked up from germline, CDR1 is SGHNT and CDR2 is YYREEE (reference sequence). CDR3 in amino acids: CASSLAGLGTQYF. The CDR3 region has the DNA TGTGCCAGCAGCTTGGCAGGACTGGGGACGCAGTATTTT.

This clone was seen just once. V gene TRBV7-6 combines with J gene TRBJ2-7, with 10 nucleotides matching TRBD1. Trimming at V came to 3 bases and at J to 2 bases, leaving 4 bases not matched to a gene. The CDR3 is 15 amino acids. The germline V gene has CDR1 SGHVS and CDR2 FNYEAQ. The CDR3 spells CASSLYGTGAYEQYF. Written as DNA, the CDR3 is TGTGCCAGCAGCTTGTATGGGACAGGGGCCTACGAGCAGTACTTC.

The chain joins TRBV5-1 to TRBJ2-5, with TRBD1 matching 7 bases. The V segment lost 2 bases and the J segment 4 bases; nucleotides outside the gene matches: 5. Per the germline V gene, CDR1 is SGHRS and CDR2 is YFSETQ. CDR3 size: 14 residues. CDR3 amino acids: CASSFRHRGETQYF. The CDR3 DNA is TGCGCCAGCAGCTTTCGGCACAGGGGAGAGACCCAGTACTTC.

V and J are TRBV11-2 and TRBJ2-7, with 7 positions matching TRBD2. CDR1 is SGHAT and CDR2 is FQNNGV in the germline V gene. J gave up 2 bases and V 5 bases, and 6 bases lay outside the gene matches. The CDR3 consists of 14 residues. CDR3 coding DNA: TGTGCCAGCAGCCCGGTTGGGGGGGCCTACGAGCAGTACTTC. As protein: CASSPVGGAYEQYF.

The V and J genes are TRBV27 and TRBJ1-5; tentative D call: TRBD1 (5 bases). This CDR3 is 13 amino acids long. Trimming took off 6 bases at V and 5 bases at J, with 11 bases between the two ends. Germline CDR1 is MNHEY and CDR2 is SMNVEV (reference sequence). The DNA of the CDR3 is TGTGCCAGCAGGACGGCGGGGGATCAGCCCCAGCATTTT. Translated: CASRTAGDQPQHF.

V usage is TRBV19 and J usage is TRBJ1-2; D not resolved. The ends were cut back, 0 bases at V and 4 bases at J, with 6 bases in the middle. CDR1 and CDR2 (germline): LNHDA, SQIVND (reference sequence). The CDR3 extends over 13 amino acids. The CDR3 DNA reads TGTGCCAGTAGTATAGAAGGCGGCTATGGCTACACCTTC. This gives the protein CASSIEGGYGYTF.

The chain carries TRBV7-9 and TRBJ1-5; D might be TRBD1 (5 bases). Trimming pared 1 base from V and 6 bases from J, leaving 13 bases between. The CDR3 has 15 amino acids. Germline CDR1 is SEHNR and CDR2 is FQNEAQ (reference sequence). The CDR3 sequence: CASSLGQGLGQPQHF. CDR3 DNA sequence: TGTGCCAGCAGCTTAGGGCAGGGCCTTGGTCAGCCCCAGCATTTT.

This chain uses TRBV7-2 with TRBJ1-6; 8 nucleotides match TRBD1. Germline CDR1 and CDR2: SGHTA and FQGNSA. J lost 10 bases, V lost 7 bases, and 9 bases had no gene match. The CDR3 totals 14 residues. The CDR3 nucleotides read TGTGCCAGCACCTTTGGGACAGGAAAGTCACCCCTCCACTTT. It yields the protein CASTFGTGKSPLHF.

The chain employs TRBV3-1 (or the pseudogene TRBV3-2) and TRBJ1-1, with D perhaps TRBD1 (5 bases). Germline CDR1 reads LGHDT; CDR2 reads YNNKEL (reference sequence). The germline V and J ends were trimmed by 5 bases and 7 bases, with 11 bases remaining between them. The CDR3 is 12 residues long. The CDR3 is CASSKGYGEAFF. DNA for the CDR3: TGTGCCAGCAGCAAGGGGTACGGTGAAGCTTTCTTT.

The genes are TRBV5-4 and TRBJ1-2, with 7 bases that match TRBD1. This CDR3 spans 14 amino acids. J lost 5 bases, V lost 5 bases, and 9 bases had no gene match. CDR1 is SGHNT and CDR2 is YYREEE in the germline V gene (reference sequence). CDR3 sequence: CASSSWTGLYGYTF. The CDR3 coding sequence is TGTGCCAGCAGTTCTTGGACAGGCCTATATGGCTACACCTTC.